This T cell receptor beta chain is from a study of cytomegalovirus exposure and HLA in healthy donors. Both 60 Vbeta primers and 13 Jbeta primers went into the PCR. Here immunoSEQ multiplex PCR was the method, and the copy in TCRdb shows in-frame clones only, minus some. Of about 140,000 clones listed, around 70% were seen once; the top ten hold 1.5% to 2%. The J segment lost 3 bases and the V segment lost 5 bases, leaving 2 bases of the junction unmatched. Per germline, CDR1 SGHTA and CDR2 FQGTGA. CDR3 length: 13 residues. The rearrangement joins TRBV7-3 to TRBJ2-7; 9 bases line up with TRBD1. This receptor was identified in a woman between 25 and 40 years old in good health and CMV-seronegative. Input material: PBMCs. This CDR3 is CASSRDRDYEQYF. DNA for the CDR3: TGTGCCAGCAGCCGGGACAGGGACTACGAGCAGTACTTC.